This TCR beta chain is drawn from a study of blood T cell repertoires in COVID-19. Assay used: immunoSEQ multiplex PCR; TCRdb lists only in-frame clones, some missing. This repertoire shows about 210,000 clones, around 88% found once; its top ten account for roughly 2.8%. Germline CDR1 reads SGHAT; CDR2 reads FQNNGV. V lost 5 bases to trimming and J lost 2 bases, with 15 bases between them. This CDR3 comprises 15 residues. This clone was seen just once. This chain uses TRBV11-2 with TRBJ2-5; a weak D match, TRBD2 (5 bases). The sequenced material came from peripheral blood. The sequence was obtained from a man aged 50-59 years with active or convalescent COVID-19. Here the CDR3 DNA reads TGTGCCAGCAGCACACAGCCTAGCTCACAAGAGACCCAGTACTTC. This codes for CASSTQPSSQETQYF.